These 12 T cell receptor beta chains came from one sample sequenced in a study of blood T cells in healthy people across ages (dated by TCRdb to between 2015 and 2017). The receptor library was made with 5' RACE. Sequencing was performed on an Illumina HiSeq 2500. A second PCR of roughly 7 to 11 cycles was performed with a sample-barcoded 5' primer and a J-beta primer mix. TCRdb's own reprocessing of the public reads used fastp at Q25 and MiXCR and kept productive beta chains. CDR3 protein duplicates are merged, each entry listing the most common genes and DNA. This sample comprises 500,000 to 700,000 distinct CDR3 sequences, about 30% of them detected only once. The ten largest make up more than 15% of the sample. Source material: blood. The source of these receptors is a woman older than 75 in good health.

The rearrangement joins TRBV5-4 to TRBJ2-1, with D tentatively TRBD1 or TRBD2 (5 bases each). Looked up from germline, CDR1 is SGHNT and CDR2 is YYREEE (reference sequence). The CDR3 totals 14 residues. V was cut by 0 bases and J by 13 bases, with 17 bases left in between. CDR3 in amino acids: CASSLATTQGTQFF. The CDR3 region has the DNA TGTGCCAGCAGCTTGGCGACGACGCAAGGGACCCAGTTCTTC.

This clonotype occurred a few times. This may come from a read error, since a much larger clone is one base off. The V gene is TRBV6-6, the J gene TRBJ2-7, with D unresolved. V lost 6 bases, J lost 5 bases, and 8 bases lay in between. The CDR3 extends over 11 amino acids. Germline V gene lookup returns CDR1 MNHNY and CDR2 SVGAGI (reference sequence). The CDR3 region is CASSRRDEQYF. The CDR3 DNA is TGTGCCAGCAGCCGTCGAGACGAGCAGTACTTC.

This chain links TRBV5-1 with TRBJ2-7; TRBD2 agrees at 9 bases. The J call may be mistaken, given a closer DNA end match to TRBJ2-5. Germline V CDR1 and CDR2: SGHRS, YFSETQ. The CDR3 totals 19 residues. CDR3 in amino acids: CASSLAVLAGYRRTETQYF. The CDR3, as DNA: TGCGCCAGCAGCTTGGCGGTTCTAGCGGGGTACCGCCGGACGGAGACCCAGTACTTC.

The DNA for the CDR3 is TGTGCCAGCAGCCGGGCAGGGGGCAAGAATGAAAAACTGTTTTTT. Translated: CASSRAGGKNEKLFF. V usage is TRBV7-3 and J usage is TRBJ1-4; 8 bases fit TRBD1. Trimming took 5 bases from V and 5 from J; bases not matched to a gene: 7. The germline CDR1 and CDR2 sequences are SGHTA and FQGTGA. This CDR3 has 15 residues.

The sample holds a few counts of this clonotype. The CDR3 loop is CASSQEDREAGELFF. In nucleotides, the CDR3 is TGCGCCAGCAGCCAAGAAGACAGGGAAGCCGGGGAGCTGTTTTTT. The V and J genes are TRBV4-1 and TRBJ2-2; TRBD1 matches at 7 bases. This CDR3 has 15 amino acids. Germline assignment: CDR1 MGHRA and CDR2 YSYEKL. V lost 0 bases, J lost 6 bases, and 4 bases stayed unmatched.

There are many counts of this clonotype. CDR3 bases: TGTGCCAGCAGACAGGGAGTGGGCACAGATACGCAGTATTTT. Its protein product is CASRQGVGTDTQYF. V usage is TRBV6-5 and J usage is TRBJ2-3; tentative D call: TRBD1 (6 bases). The CDR3 is 14 amino acids. The germline V and J ends were trimmed by 6 bases and 1 base, with 11 bases remaining between them. Germline-derived CDR1 and CDR2 are MNHEY and SVGAGI.

Notes on this clonotype: A much more abundant neighbour one base away suggests this may be a read error. V gene TRBV4-2 combines with J gene TRBJ2-2; no definite D call. There are 15 residues in the CDR3. Germline CDR1 LGHNA, CDR2 YNFKEQ. The germline V and J ends were trimmed by 0 bases and 10 bases, with 15 bases remaining between them. In nucleotides, the CDR3 is TGTGCCAGCAGCCAAGAGTATCGCCCGGGCAAGGAGCTGTTTTTT. This gives the protein CASSQEYRPGKELFF.

In its sample, this clonotype was seen many times. This chain joins TRBV20-1 and TRBJ1-2; perhaps TRBD1 as D (6 bases). V lost 3 bases, J lost 2 bases, and 7 bases lay in between. This CDR3 is 12 amino acids long. CDR1 is DFQATT, CDR2 SNEGSKA, per germline (reference sequence). The CDR3 region has the DNA TGCAGTGCTAGCGGGACAAACTATGGCTACACCTTC. Protein: CSASGTNYGYTF.

This clonotype was seen at least ten times. The rearrangement links TRBV11-2 to TRBJ1-2, with TRBD1 matching 7 bases. With V trimmed by 5 bases and J by 8 bases, 14 bases remained unmatched. CDR3 length: 15 amino acids. Looked up from germline, CDR1 is SGHAT and CDR2 is FQNNGV. The CDR3 DNA is TGTGCCAGCAGCCTTACCGCAGACAGGGCTTACGGCTACACCTTC. It yields the protein CASSLTADRAYGYTF.

The chain joins TRBV7-2 to TRBJ1-4; D is unclear. The CDR3 sequence is 13 residues long. Germline V gene lookup returns CDR1 SGHTA and CDR2 FQGNSA. Trimming pared 2 bases from V and 7 bases from J, leaving 8 bases between. CDR3 DNA: TGTGCCAGCAGCTTAATAGGGCGTGAAAAACTGTTTTTT. Residues: CASSLIGREKLFF.

This clonotype was found many times. This rearrangement joins TRBV30 to TRBJ2-1, with TRBD2 as a possible D gene (6 bases). Trimming shortened V by 3 bases and J by 9 bases, and 18 bases separated the two germline ends. This CDR3 is 14 amino acids long. Germline V CDR1 and CDR2: GTSNPN, SVGIG (reference sequence). The CDR3 bases are TGTGCCTGGAGCGACGAGTCGGGGGAATTTGAGCAGTTCTTC. The encoded protein is CAWSDESGEFEQFF.

The sample holds many counts of this clonotype. The chain uses TRBV7-9 and TRBJ1-4; 9 positions match TRBD1. The CDR3 runs 14 residues. V shed 3 bases, J shed 8 bases, and the junction held 4 bases outside the gene matches. Germline V gene sequence: CDR1 SEHNR, CDR2 FQNEAQ (reference sequence). Here the CDR3 reads CASSFGTGSEKLFF. The CDR3 bases are TGTGCCAGCAGCTTTGGGACAGGGAGCGAAAAACTGTTTTTT. Together with reference TRBV7-9 and TRBJ1-4, the CDR3 gives the full variable domain: DTGVSQNPRHKITKRGQNVTFRCDPISEHNRLYWYRQTLGQGPEFLTYFQNEAQLEKSRLLSDRFSAERPKGSFSTLEIQRTEQGDSAMYLCASSFGTGSEKLFFGSGTQLSVL.